The 28 T cell receptor beta chains reported below all come from one sample, sequenced in a study of cytomegalovirus exposure and HLA in healthy donors (TCRdb year 2017). The method was the immunoSEQ multiplex PCR assay. TCRdb took this table from immuneACCESS and kept in-frame rearrangements with V and J called. Such tables lack part of the clones; where checked against another copy, unresolved V genes explain under half of the gap, and the rest is unexplained. The sample yields approximately 300,000 clones; roughly 90% were counted once. The ten largest clones represent 0.84% of the sample. The sequenced sample was PBMCs. These receptors came from a woman under 30 in good health and CMV-seronegative.

V gene TRBV27 combines with J gene TRBJ2-7, with a possible D match to TRBD2 (8 bases). V was pared by 6 bases and J by 2 bases, with 23 bases between. The CDR3 has 17 residues. Germline CDR1 reads MNHEY; CDR2 reads SMNVEV (reference sequence). The CDR3 DNA sequence: TGTGCCAGCAGCCGGGGGGGGGCCGACAGGGTAACCTACGAGCAGTACTTC. Encoded protein: CASSRGGADRVTYEQYF.

This rearrangement joins TRBV5-1 to TRBJ1-1; TRBD1 agrees at 10 bases. The CDR3 is 15 amino acids. CDR1 and CDR2 from the germline V gene are SGHRS and YFSETQ. The junction had 9 bases not matched to a gene; V was cut back by 4 bases and J by 6 bases. The CDR3 region has the DNA TGCGCCAGCAGCAGAAAGGGACAGGGGCGCCCTGAAGCTTTCTTT. This encodes CASSRKGQGRPEAFF.

This clone has only a few counts. CDR3 in DNA: TGTGCCATCAGTGGCGGGACAGGGACCGATACGCAGTATTTT. This translates into CAISGGTGTDTQYF. The V gene is TRBV10-3, the J gene TRBJ2-3, with 9 bases fitting TRBD1. Germline loops: CDR1 ENHRY, CDR2 SYGVKD. The CDR3 runs 14 residues. Trimming cost V 4 bases and J 6 bases; bases outside gene matches: 5.

The chain combines TRBV28 with TRBJ2-1; 7 bases are shared with TRBD2. Germline V lookup: CDR1 MDHEN, CDR2 SYDVKM. After removal of 2 bases from V and 10 bases from J, the junction contained 11 bases not matched to a gene. This CDR3 is built from 15 residues. CDR3 region: CASSLRTRGVREQFF. The CDR3 DNA reads as TGTGCCAGCAGTTTAAGGACTAGAGGGGTTAGGGAGCAGTTCTTC.

This clone was counted between two and nine times. The chain combines TRBV5-5 with TRBJ1-1, with no clear D. Germline-derived CDR1 and CDR2 are SGHKS and YYEKEE (reference sequence). Trimming shortened V by 0 bases and J by 8 bases, and 14 bases separated the two germline ends. The CDR3 spans 14 residues. CDR3 region: CASSLAPVTPEAFF. In DNA form, the CDR3 reads TGTGCCAGCAGCTTGGCACCGGTTACCCCCGAAGCTTTCTTT.

This rearrangement joins TRBV10-3 to TRBJ1-5; D remains ambiguous. The V gene's germline CDR1 is ENHRY and CDR2 SYGVKD. The CDR3 sequence is 13 residues long. Trimming shortened V by 2 bases and J by 3 bases, and 5 bases separated the two germline ends. The CDR3 reads CAISESNNQPQHF. The CDR3 nucleotides read TGTGCCATCAGTGAGAGCAACAATCAGCCCCAGCATTTT.

The chain links TRBV4-1 to TRBJ2-2; no clear D gene. Trimming left V 0 bases short and J 3 bases short, with 11 bases between. This CDR3 spans 16 amino acids. Per germline, CDR1 MGHRA and CDR2 YSYEKL. The CDR3 nucleotides are TGCGCCAGCAGCCAAGATCGGAGCATCTACACCGGGGAGCTGTTTTTT. As protein: CASSQDRSIYTGELFF.

This chain uses TRBV5-1 with TRBJ2-4; TRBD1 matches 9 bases. There are 14 residues in the CDR3. V was clipped by 4 bases and J by 8 bases; unmatched bases: 7. The germline gives CDR1 SGHRS, CDR2 YFSETQ. The CDR3 DNA sequence: TGCGCCAGCAGCCTGGGACAGGGTTGGGACATTCAGTACTTC. Translated, it gives CASSLGQGWDIQYF.

This chain connects TRBV2 to TRBJ1-4; D gene ambiguous. The V gene lost 6 bases and the J gene lost 8 bases, with 13 bases spanning the gap. The CDR3 extends over 13 amino acids. Germline CDR1 is SNHLY and CDR2 is FYNNEI. As DNA, the CDR3 is TGTGCCAGCAGCCTGATGGGGAGAGAAAAACTGTTTTTT. This translates into CASSLMGREKLFF.

The chain recombines TRBV2 with TRBJ1-2; tentatively, D is TRBD1 (5 bases). Germline CDR1 and CDR2: SNHLY and FYNNEI. The V end lost 8 bases, the J end lost 3 bases, and 7 bases lay between the germline ends. There are 11 residues in the CDR3. CDR3 nucleotides: TGTGCCAGCGGGGGGGACTATGGCTACACCTTC. It is translated as CASGGDYGYTF.

This clone was detected once. The J gene is TRBJ2-7, the V gene TRBV5-6; a weak D match, TRBD1 (6 bases). CDR3 length equals 17 residues. The V end lost 4 bases, the J end lost 0 bases, and 20 bases lay between the germline ends. From germline, CDR1 is SGHDT and CDR2 YYEEEE. The CDR3 DNA follows: TGTGCCAGCAGCGCCACAGGGTTTATCCTCAGCTCCTACGAGCAGTACTTC. It specifies CASSATGFILSSYEQYF.

This chain joins TRBV5-6 and TRBJ1-4, with no clear D. Trimming took 4 bases from V and 0 from J, leaving 7 bases between them. CDR3 length: 14 residues. Germline lookup yields CDR1 SGHDT and CDR2 YYEEEE. The DNA of the CDR3 is TGTGCCAGCAGCCGGTATGCAACTAATGAAAAACTGTTTTTT. It codes for CASSRYATNEKLFF.

This clone was found a few times. The V and J genes are TRBV29-1 and TRBJ2-7; the match to TRBD1 covers 12 bases. The V gene's germline CDR1 is SQVTM and CDR2 ANQGSEA. The CDR3 is 13 residues long. The V and J ends lost 3 bases and 6 bases, in that order; junction bases with no gene match: 3. CDR3 loop: CSVEGDRGPEQYF. In DNA form, the CDR3 reads TGCAGCGTTGAGGGGGACAGGGGGCCCGAGCAGTACTTC.

The chain employs TRBV6-6 and TRBJ2-7; 10 bases map to TRBD1. J lost 6 bases, V lost 2 bases, and 7 bases had no gene match. Germline V CDR1 and CDR2: MNHNY, SVGAGI (reference sequence). CDR3 size: 15 residues. The CDR3 sequence: CASSYIGTGVPEQYF. CDR3 sequence (DNA): TGTGCCAGCAGTTACATAGGGACAGGGGTTCCCGAGCAGTACTTC.

In its sample, this clone was seen once. The J gene is TRBJ2-2, the V gene TRBV9; 12 nucleotides agree with TRBD1. The CDR3 consists of 15 residues. Per the germline V gene, CDR1 is SGDLS and CDR2 is YYNGEE. Trimming at V came to 2 bases and at J to 6 bases, leaving 2 bases not matched to a gene. DNA of the CDR3: TGTGCCAGCAGCGTGGGACAGGGGGCCGCCGGGGAGCTGTTTTTT. Translated: CASSVGQGAAGELFF.

The rearrangement joins TRBV7-9 to TRBJ2-7; possibly TRBD1 for D (6 bases). This CDR3 is 13 amino acids long. The germline V gene has CDR1 SEHNR and CDR2 FQNEAQ (reference sequence). V gave up 5 bases and J gave up 3 bases, with 11 bases separating them. The CDR3 nucleotides read TGTGCCAGCAGCCAACAGGACAGCTACGAGCAGTACTTC. Amino acid sequence: CASSQQDSYEQYF.

The V call is TRBV29-1, the J call TRBJ2-5; 10 nucleotides line up with TRBD2. CDR3 length: 14 amino acids. From germline, CDR1 is SQVTM and CDR2 ANQGSEA. The V gene end was trimmed by 4 bases and the J gene end by 6 bases; junction bases not matched to a gene: 8. This CDR3 reads CSVGPTSGMKTQYF. CDR3 coding DNA: TGCAGCGTTGGGCCCACTAGCGGGATGAAGACCCAGTACTTC.

The V gene is TRBV19, the J gene TRBJ1-1; TRBD1 agrees at 9 bases. Germline V gives CDR1 LNHDA, CDR2 SQIVND (reference sequence). The CDR3 length is 13 residues. The junction had 6 bases not matched to a gene; V was cut back by 5 bases and J by 8 bases. In DNA form, the CDR3 reads TGTGCCAGTAGTCCAGGACAGGGGAAGGAAGCTTTCTTT. Its protein product is CASSPGQGKEAFF.

The V call is TRBV27, the J call TRBJ1-5; D gene ambiguous. This CDR3 is 14 amino acids long. Germline CDR1 is MNHEY and CDR2 is SMNVEV (reference sequence). V was trimmed by 2 bases and J by 5 bases, leaving 10 bases between them. CDR3 nucleotide sequence: TGTGCCAGCAGTTTAATAACCGGTTATCAGCCCCAGCATTTT. Amino acids: CASSLITGYQPQHF.

J is TRBJ2-1 and V is TRBV10-1; 7 nucleotides match TRBD1. V dropped 4 bases and J dropped 4; count of bases not matched to a gene: 1. The CDR3 contains 13 residues. In germline, CDR1 is WNHNN, CDR2 SYGVQD (reference sequence). DNA for the CDR3: TGCGCCAGCAGTGGACAGGGATACAATGAGCAGTTCTTC. This encodes CASSGQGYNEQFF.

The rearrangement uses TRBV6-6 and TRBJ2-2; TRBD2 is a possible D gene (5 bases). The CDR3 spans 12 residues. With 6 bases removed from V and 6 bases from J, the gap between germline ends came to 8 bases. Germline V gene sequence: CDR1 MNHNY, CDR2 SVGAGI (reference sequence). This chain's CDR3 is CASRAGAGELFF. The CDR3 DNA sequence: TGTGCCAGCAGAGCCGGGGCCGGGGAGCTGTTTTTT.

The rearrangement joins TRBV7-9 to TRBJ1-2; weak D call: TRBD1 (6 bases). Between the trimmed V and J ends, which lost 5 bases and 4 bases, there was a span of 11 bases. The V gene's germline CDR1 is SEHNR and CDR2 FQNEAQ (reference sequence). The CDR3 length is 13 residues. DNA for the CDR3: TGTGCCAGCAGCAGAACAGGGCTCTATGGCTACACCTTC. Translating gives CASSRTGLYGYTF.

To note about this clone: One end of the junction does not line up with germline, which may come from a read error. The V gene is TRBV9, the J gene TRBJ2-2, with TRBD1 identical over 10 bases. The germline gives CDR1 SGDLS, CDR2 YYNGEE. This CDR3 is 17 amino acids long. The CDR3 reads CASNVPATGGSTGELFF. The CDR3 DNA reads as TGTGCCAGCAACGTACCCGCGACAGGGGGCAGCACCGGGGAGCTGTTTTTT. The complete variable domain, with remaining parts taken from reference TRBV9 and TRBJ2-2, reads DSGVTQTPKHLITATGQRVTLRCSPRSGDLSVYWYQQSLDQGLQFLIQYYNGEERAKGNILERFSAQQFPDLHSELNLSSLELGDSALYFCASNVPATGGSTGELFFGEGSRLTVL.

This clone was seen just once. This chain connects TRBV25-1 to TRBJ1-1; D not resolved. Germline V lookup: CDR1 MGHDK, CDR2 SYGVNS. Trimming pared 2 bases from V and 0 bases from J, leaving 7 bases between. This CDR3 contains 14 residues. CDR3 protein: CASSETTMNTEAFF. The DNA of the CDR3 is TGTGCCAGCAGTGAAACAACGATGAACACTGAAGCTTTCTTT.

CDR3 sequence: CASSYGQGVNTEAFF. CDR3 DNA sequence: TGTGCCAGCAGTTACGGACAGGGAGTGAACACTGAAGCTTTCTTT. The chain couples TRBV6-5 to TRBJ1-1, with 8 bases identical to TRBD1. The CDR3 sequence is 15 residues long. V lost 2 bases and J lost 0; bases outside the gene matches: 2. Looked up from germline, CDR1 is MNHEY and CDR2 is SVGAGI.

This sequence joins TRBV4-1 and TRBJ1-2, with unresolved D. The CDR3 runs 14 residues. CDR1 MGHRA and CDR2 YSYEKL come from the germline V gene. V lost 0 bases to trimming and J lost 7 bases, with 12 bases between them. Here the CDR3 DNA reads TGCGCCAGCAGCCAAGATAGGTCTACGGGTGGCTACACCTTC. Its translation is CASSQDRSTGGYTF.

This chain joins TRBV12-5 and TRBJ2-5; D might be TRBD2 (6 bases). Per the germline V gene, CDR1 is LGHNT and CDR2 is FRNRAP. CDR3 length: 17 amino acids. V lost 6 bases to trimming and J lost 2 bases, with 22 bases between them. Here the CDR3 DNA reads TGTGCTAGTGGCCTCTCTAGCGCTCATGAGGCACAAGAGACCCAGTACTTC. Translation: CASGLSSAHEAQETQYF. Full variable domain (remainder filled in from reference TRBV12-5 and TRBJ2-5): DARVTQTPRHKVTEMGQEVTMRCQPILGHNTVFWYRQTMMQGLELLAYFRNRAPLDDSGMPKDRFSAEMPDATLATLKIQPSEPRDSAVYFCASGLSSAHEAQETQYFGPGTRLLVL.

The rearrangement joins TRBV19 to TRBJ2-7; 14 bases match TRBD2. J gave up 6 bases and V 7 bases, and 8 bases lay outside the gene matches. The CDR3 consists of 15 residues. Germline lookup yields CDR1 LNHDA and CDR2 SQIVND (reference sequence). The CDR3 DNA reads as TGTGCCAGTAATTCGGGACTAGCGGGAGTCCTCGAGCAGTACTTC. Protein: CASNSGLAGVLEQYF.